Following are 28 T cell receptor beta chains from one sample sequenced in a study of blood T cell repertoires in COVID-19. Profiling relied on immunoSEQ multiplex PCR, and the TCRdb table lists in-frame clones only, not all of them. Of roughly 200,000 clones in the sample, roughly nine tenths were seen once. Sequenced sample: peripheral blood. These receptors were taken from a woman in her 50s with COVID-19, enrolled during active disease.

Notes on this clone: A junction end diverges from the germline sequence, so it may reflect a read error. The chain is built from TRBV19 and TRBJ2-4, with 9 bases fitting TRBD2. Germline CDR1 reads LNHDA; CDR2 reads SQIVND (reference sequence). The CDR3 has 14 residues. The CDR3, as DNA: TGTGCCAGTAGTATTAAGCTAGCGGGGTTAACGGCGGACTTC. It is translated as CASSIKLAGLTADF. The full variable domain, rest sourced from reference TRBV19 and TRBJ2-4, is DGGITQSPKYLFRKEGQNVTLSCEQNLNHDAMYWYRQDPGQGLRLIYYSQIVNDFQKGDIAEGYSVSREKKESFPLTVTSAQKNPTAFYLCASSIKLAGLTADFGAGTRLSVL.

This chain joins TRBV27 and TRBJ2-1, with D maybe TRBD1 (6 bases). The CDR3 is 14 amino acids. The V end lost 10 bases, the J end lost 4 bases, and 17 bases lay between the germline ends. In germline, CDR1 is MNHEY, CDR2 SMNVEV (reference sequence). CDR3 protein: CATGHRGGYNEQFF. DNA for the CDR3: TGTGCCACAGGGCATAGAGGGGGATACAATGAGCAGTTCTTC.

The chain links TRBV19 to TRBJ2-7; 7 bases match TRBD2. The V segment lost 3 bases and the J segment 1 base; nucleotides outside the gene matches: 6. The CDR3 has 15 residues. The germline gives CDR1 LNHDA, CDR2 SQIVND (reference sequence). The CDR3 here is CASSMGGVASYEQYF. DNA for the CDR3: TGTGCCAGTAGTATGGGAGGGGTGGCGTCCTACGAGCAGTACTTC.

The chain employs TRBV19 and TRBJ1-5; TRBD1 agrees at 7 bases. The CDR3 consists of 15 residues. Germline values: CDR1 LNHDA, CDR2 SQIVND (reference sequence). V gave up 5 bases and J gave up 2 bases; unmatched junction bases: 6. The CDR3 loop reads CASSPDGTGNQPQHF. In DNA, the CDR3 is TGTGCCAGTAGTCCCGACGGGACAGGCAATCAGCCCCAGCATTTT.

The V gene is TRBV10-3, the J gene TRBJ1-4; 8 positions match TRBD1. This CDR3 has 13 residues. In germline, CDR1 is ENHRY, CDR2 SYGVKD. V was pared by 4 bases and J by 8 bases, with 3 bases of the junction left unmatched. CDR3 protein: CAISADREEKLFF. The DNA of the CDR3 is TGTGCCATCAGTGCGGACAGGGAGGAAAAACTGTTTTTT.

A single count supports this clone. The rearrangement links TRBV10-2 to TRBJ1-1, with 10 nucleotides matching TRBD1. The CDR3 spans 14 residues. Trimming cost V 5 bases and J 5 bases; bases outside gene matches: 5. Looked up from germline, CDR1 is WSHSY and CDR2 is SAAADI. As DNA, the CDR3 is TGCGCCAGCAGTCCAGACAGGGGGCCAACTGAAGCTTTCTTT. Its protein product is CASSPDRGPTEAFF.

The CDR3 DNA reads as TGCGCCAGCAGCCCCGGGGACGGAACTAGGGGGTTCGATGGCTACACCTTC. Its translation is CASSPGDGTRGFDGYTF. The chain has TRBV5-1 and TRBJ1-2; D may be TRBD1 (6 bases). V was trimmed by 4 bases and J by 6 bases, leaving 25 bases between them. Germline V gene sequence: CDR1 SGHRS, CDR2 YFSETQ. The CDR3 is 17 residues long.

The V gene is TRBV7-9, the J gene TRBJ2-7, with a weak D call TRBD1 (5 bases). The CDR3 is 11 amino acids. Trimming removed 5 bases at V and 6 bases at J, with 8 bases between. In germline, CDR1 is SEHNR, CDR2 FQNEAQ (reference sequence). CDR3 nucleotide sequence: TGTGCCAGCAGCGTCCAGGGCGAGCAGTACTTC. As protein: CASSVQGEQYF. The whole variable domain, remainder taken from reference TRBV7-9 and TRBJ2-7, is DTGVSQNPRHKITKRGQNVTFRCDPISEHNRLYWYRQTLGQGPEFLTYFQNEAQLEKSRLLSDRFSAERPKGSFSTLEIQRTEQGDSAMYLCASSVQGEQYFGPGTRLTVT.

This clone was seen a few times. The rearrangement uses TRBV14 and TRBJ1-2; the D gene is possibly TRBD1 (6 bases). Germline CDR1 is SGHDN and CDR2 is FVKESK. V was shortened by 1 base and J by 2 bases, with 14 bases between the two germline ends. The CDR3 runs 16 residues. The CDR3 coding sequence is TGTGCCAGCAGCCAAGTAGGGGGATACTCCAACTATGGCTACACCTTC. This encodes CASSQVGGYSNYGYTF.

J is TRBJ2-7 and V is TRBV3-1 (or the pseudogene TRBV3-2), with TRBD1 identical over 8 bases. The CDR3 extends over 15 amino acids. J was trimmed by 2 bases and V by 1 base; bases with no gene match: 4. Germline V gene sequence: CDR1 LGHDT, CDR2 YNNKEL (reference sequence). This CDR3 is CASSQGRDRTYEQYF. The CDR3 DNA is TGTGCCAGCAGCCAAGGCCGGGACAGGACCTACGAGCAGTACTTC.

The chain carries TRBV6-5 and TRBJ1-4, with TRBD1 identical over 8 bases. J lost 10 bases, V lost 2 bases, and 6 bases had no gene match. The CDR3 has 14 amino acids. Germline V lookup: CDR1 MNHEY, CDR2 SVGAGI. The CDR3 spells CASSYAGGGGKLFF. The CDR3 DNA sequence: TGTGCCAGCAGTTACGCAGGGGGCGGTGGAAAACTGTTTTTT.

Details on this clone: Within the sample, other DNA sequences also encode this same CDR3. The chain has TRBV24-1 and TRBJ2-5; possibly TRBD2 for D (7 bases). Germline CDR1 reads KGHDR; CDR2 reads SFDVKD. The CDR3 is 14 residues long. Trimming removed 1 base from V and 4 bases from J, with 9 bases in between. The CDR3 loop is CATSDLGGGETQYF. CDR3 DNA: TGTGCCACCAGTGATTTAGGGGGGGGAGAGACCCAGTACTTC.

This chain links TRBV11-2 with TRBJ2-7; D is possibly TRBD1 (5 bases). The V and J ends lost 1 base and 3 bases respectively, with 10 bases between them. The CDR3 extends over 14 amino acids. Germline V lookup: CDR1 SGHAT, CDR2 FQNNGV. The CDR3 nucleotides are TGTGCCAGCAGCTTAGGACAGAACTTCTACGAGCAGTACTTC. Translating it yields CASSLGQNFYEQYF. The complete variable domain, with remaining parts taken from reference TRBV11-2 and TRBJ2-7, reads EAGVAQSPRYKIIEKRQSVAFWCNPISGHATLYWYQQILGQGPKLLIQFQNNGVVDDSQLPKDRFSAERLKGVDSTLKIQPAKLEDSAVYLCASSLGQNFYEQYFGPGTRLTVT.

The genes are TRBV7-3 and TRBJ2-3, with TRBD2 as a possible D gene (5 bases). The CDR3 length is 16 residues. Germline CDR1 is SGHTA and CDR2 is FQGTGA. V lost 5 bases and J 2 bases, leaving 17 bases between the germline ends. CDR3 nucleotide sequence: TGTGCCAGCAGCCTACGCGGACTCAGTTACACAGATACGCAGTATTTT. Protein product: CASSLRGLSYTDTQYF.

The V gene is TRBV5-5, the J gene TRBJ1-2; 7 bases are shared with TRBD1. The CDR3 loop spans 14 amino acids. Germline V lookup: CDR1 SGHKS, CDR2 YYEKEE (reference sequence). After removal of 2 bases from V and 2 bases from J, the junction contained 3 bases not matched to a gene. The CDR3 bases are TGTGCCAGCAGCTTCGGGACAGTGAACTATGGCTACACCTTC. It encodes CASSFGTVNYGYTF.

The rearrangement joins TRBV5-4 to TRBJ2-3; 7 bases agree with TRBD1. Germline trimming cut 4 bases from V and 4 bases from J; bases unmatched to any gene: 3. Germline CDR1 is SGHNT and CDR2 is YYREEE (reference sequence). CDR3 length equals 13 residues. The CDR3 protein is CASSLGGADTQYF. DNA of the CDR3: TGTGCCAGCAGCCTAGGGGGCGCAGATACGCAGTATTTT.

CDR3 DNA sequence: TGTGCCAGCAGCCCCGACAGCAATAATTCACCCCTCCACTTT. This codes for CASSPDSNNSPLHF. V gene TRBV11-3 combines with J gene TRBJ1-6; D is perhaps TRBD1 (5 bases). V lost 5 bases and J lost 5, with 10 bases in between. The CDR3 length is 14 residues. The germline gives CDR1 SGHNT, CDR2 YENEEA.

In this sample, this clone turned up once. The J gene is TRBJ1-1, the V gene TRBV7-2, with a weak D call TRBD1 (6 bases). The germline gives CDR1 SGHTA, CDR2 FQGNSA. CDR3 length: 15 residues. Trimming shortened V by 2 bases and J by 2 bases, and 12 bases separated the two germline ends. CDR3 sequence: CASSLSGGGNTEAFF. CDR3 sequence (DNA): TGTGCCAGCAGCTTAAGCGGGGGCGGTAACACTGAAGCTTTCTTT.

The chain combines TRBV28 with TRBJ2-7, with TRBD2 matching over 7 bases. The CDR3 runs 14 residues. V shed 7 bases and J 2 bases; nucleotides not matched to a gene: 8. From germline, CDR1 is MDHEN and CDR2 SYDVKM. The CDR3 sequence is CASNSGGLAYEQYF. CDR3 nucleotide sequence: TGTGCCAGCAACTCGGGGGGTCTAGCCTACGAGCAGTACTTC.

CDR3 sequence reads: CAWSVWDRANTGELFF. The CDR3 DNA is TGTGCCTGGAGTGTGTGGGACAGGGCGAACACCGGGGAGCTGTTTTTT. This chain links TRBV30 with TRBJ2-2; 9 bases match TRBD1. V dropped 0 bases and J dropped 0; count of bases not matched to a gene: 2. The germline CDR1 and CDR2 sequences are GTSNPN and SVGIG (reference sequence). The CDR3 extends over 16 amino acids.

This clone was counted a few times. This chain uses TRBV19 with TRBJ1-3; TRBD1 might be the D (6 bases). Deletions cut 5 bases from V and 0 bases from J, with 20 bases between. CDR1 and CDR2 from the germline V gene are LNHDA and SQIVND (reference sequence). This CDR3 spans 18 amino acids. CDR3 bases: TGTGCCAGTAGTGCAGACCCTCGGACAGATAGCTCTGGAAACACCATATATTTT. Residues: CASSADPRTDSSGNTIYF.

V is TRBV5-4 and J is TRBJ1-2, with TRBD1 identical over 9 bases. This CDR3 is 15 amino acids long. CDR1 SGHNT and CDR2 YYREEE come from the germline V gene (reference sequence). With 4 bases clipped from V and 8 bases from J, the junction kept 12 bases outside the gene matches. CDR3: CASSPGQGNRYGYTF. The DNA for the CDR3 is TGTGCCAGCAGCCCGGGACAGGGAAATCGATACGGCTACACCTTC.

Only one count was recorded for this clone. The chain is built from TRBV12-5 and TRBJ2-3, with D hard to call. Germline-derived CDR1 and CDR2 are LGHNT and FRNRAP. V was trimmed by 1 base and J by 7 bases, leaving 12 bases between them. The CDR3 totals 14 residues. CDR3 sequence: CASGLGTSTNTQYF. As DNA, the CDR3 is TGTGCTAGTGGTTTGGGCACAAGTACAAATACGCAGTATTTT.

The gene calls are TRBV11-3 and TRBJ1-1, with D possibly matching TRBD1 (5 bases). With 1 base removed from V and 1 base from J, the gap between germline ends came to 7 bases. Germline CDR1 SGHNT, CDR2 YENEEA. This CDR3 has 14 residues. CDR3 sequence: CASSLGTGNTEAFF. In nucleotides, the CDR3 is TGTGCCAGCAGCTTAGGTACAGGGAACACTGAAGCTTTCTTT.

This chain connects TRBV29-1 to TRBJ2-2; no firm D call. The CDR3 totals 12 residues. V lost 4 bases and J 1 base, leaving 4 bases between the germline ends. Germline assignment: CDR1 SQVTM and CDR2 ANQGSEA. The CDR3 sequence is CSVVGNTGELFF. CDR3 sequence (DNA): TGCAGCGTTGTCGGGAACACCGGGGAGCTGTTTTTT.

The chain combines TRBV7-2 with TRBJ1-2; TRBD1 matches 11 bases. Trimming took 4 bases from V and 1 from J; bases not matched to a gene: 14. From germline, CDR1 is SGHTA and CDR2 FQGNSA. The CDR3 has 19 residues. CDR3 loop: CASSSRDRGFVSLNYGYTF. The CDR3 DNA reads TGTGCCAGCAGCTCCCGGGACAGGGGGTTCGTATCGCTTAACTATGGCTACACCTTC.

This chain joins TRBV27 and TRBJ2-2; 9 bases are a match to TRBD2. V shed 8 bases and J 4 bases; nucleotides not matched to a gene: 5. The V gene's germline CDR1 is MNHEY and CDR2 SMNVEV (reference sequence). The CDR3 totals 14 residues. In DNA form, the CDR3 reads TGTGCCAGCCGGACTAGCGAGGGCACCGGGGAGCTGTTTTTT. It specifies CASRTSEGTGELFF.

The chain employs TRBV24-1 and TRBJ2-2, with D possibly being TRBD2 (5 bases). Between the trimmed V and J ends, which lost 4 bases and 5 bases, there was a span of 16 bases. Germline CDR1 is KGHDR and CDR2 is SFDVKD. The CDR3 has 16 amino acids. The CDR3 region is CATSERTGYGTGELFF. The CDR3 DNA follows: TGTGCCACCAGTGAGCGGACGGGGTACGGAACCGGGGAGCTGTTTTTT.